This T cell receptor (beta chain) was sequenced during a study of blood T cell repertoires in COVID-19. Study-level background: From T cells, B-cell-depleted T cells, or PBMCs came the material, which was cDNA or gDNA.

Profiling relied on immunoSEQ multiplex PCR, and the TCRdb table lists in-frame clones only, not all of them. The data show 73,000 or so clones, 75% to 95% seen once. Specimen: peripheral blood. The TCR originated in a human donor with active COVID-19. The donor label of this sample is uncertain.

For the CDR3, the DNA is TGTGCCATCTCGGGGGGTAGCGGGAGTTTGAATGAGCAGTTCTTC. It encodes CAISGGSGSLNEQFF. The chain uses TRBV6-6 and TRBJ2-1; the match to TRBD2 covers 9 bases. V gave up 10 bases and J gave up 7 bases; unmatched junction bases: 14. Per germline, CDR1 MNHNY and CDR2 SVGAGI (reference sequence). The CDR3 has 15 amino acids.